This TCR beta chain originates from a study of T cells in Graves' hyperthyroidism and ophthalmopathy. Study context: Peripheral blood draws took place at initial diagnosis, ahead of any treatment.

A note on this clonotype: What it recognizes is unknown. Just one base apart from a much larger clone, this may be a read error. No conserved phenylalanine or tryptophan is present at the end of the CDR3, so a read error is the likely explanation.

Amplified regions were TCR beta CDR3 sequences from RNA transcripts. A first-round RT-PCR of the TCR CDR3 used the HTBI primer set. TCRdb passed the multiplex PCR reads through MiXCR, listing each CDR3 protein once. The sample includes about 500,000 distinct CDR3 sequences, around 15% of them seen just once. The CDR3 contains 16 residues. CDR1 is SNHLY and CDR2 is FYNNEI in the germline V gene. J was trimmed by 1 base and V by 6 bases; bases with no gene match: 11. Overall study findings and caveats: Most thyroid clonotypes expanded above 0.001 appeared in blood too.

Not enrolled were patients with uncontrolled infection, other autoimmune disease, pregnancy or lactation. The source of the PBMCs was about 10 ml of fresh peripheral blood. This TCR was sampled from a woman aged 25 to 39 with Graves' ophthalmopathy. The V gene is TRBV2, the J gene TRBJ2-5; the match to TRBD2 covers 7 bases. Sequenced: blood. CDR3 nucleotide sequence: TGTGCCAGCAGCCTCCCTCTCCTAGCGGCCCAAGAGACCCAGTACCTC. Its protein is CASSLPLLAAQETQYL.